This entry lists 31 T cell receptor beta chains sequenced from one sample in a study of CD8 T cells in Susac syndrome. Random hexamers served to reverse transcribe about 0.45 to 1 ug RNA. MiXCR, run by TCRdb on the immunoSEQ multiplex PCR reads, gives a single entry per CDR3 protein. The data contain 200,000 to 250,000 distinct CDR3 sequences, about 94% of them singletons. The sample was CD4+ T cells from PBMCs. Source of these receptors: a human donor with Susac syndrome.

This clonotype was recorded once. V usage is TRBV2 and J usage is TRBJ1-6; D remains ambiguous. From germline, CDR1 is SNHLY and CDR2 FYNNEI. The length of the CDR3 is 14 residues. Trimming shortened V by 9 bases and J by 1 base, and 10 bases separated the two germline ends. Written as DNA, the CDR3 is TGTGCCAGTAGGAGGGAATCCTATAATTCACCCCTCCACTTT. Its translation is CASRRESYNSPLHF.

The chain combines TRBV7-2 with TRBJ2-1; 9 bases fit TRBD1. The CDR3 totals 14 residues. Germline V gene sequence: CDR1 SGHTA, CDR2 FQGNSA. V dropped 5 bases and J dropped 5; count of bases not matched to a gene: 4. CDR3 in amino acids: CASSPRTGDNEQFF. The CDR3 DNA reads TGTGCCAGCAGCCCACGGACAGGGGACAATGAGCAGTTCTTC.

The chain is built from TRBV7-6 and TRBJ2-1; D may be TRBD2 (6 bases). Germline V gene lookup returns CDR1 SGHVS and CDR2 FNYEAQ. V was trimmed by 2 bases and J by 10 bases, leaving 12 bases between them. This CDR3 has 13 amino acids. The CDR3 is CASSLKSGLEQFF. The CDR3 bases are TGTGCCAGCAGCTTAAAGTCGGGACTCGAGCAGTTCTTC.

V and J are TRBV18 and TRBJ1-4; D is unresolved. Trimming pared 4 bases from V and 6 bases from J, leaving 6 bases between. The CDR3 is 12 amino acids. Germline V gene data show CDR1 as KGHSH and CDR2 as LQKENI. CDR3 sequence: CASSRDDEKLFF. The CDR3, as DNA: TGTGCCAGCTCACGGGATGATGAAAAACTGTTTTTT. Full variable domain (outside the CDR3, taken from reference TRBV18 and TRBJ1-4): NAGVMQNPRHLVRRRGQEARLRCSPMKGHSHVYWYRQLPEEGLKFMVYLQKENIIDESGMPKERFSAEFPKEGPSILRIQQVVRGDSAAYFCASSRDDEKLFFGSGTQLSVL.

CDR3 bases: TGTGCCAGTAGTATCTGGGGCAGTTTCGAGACCCAGTACTTC. Protein: CASSIWGSFETQYF. V and J are TRBV19 and TRBJ2-5; maybe TRBD1 (5 bases). V dropped 3 bases and J dropped 5 bases, with 13 bases sitting between them. CDR3 length: 14 residues. CDR1 is LNHDA and CDR2 is SQIVND in the germline V gene (reference sequence).

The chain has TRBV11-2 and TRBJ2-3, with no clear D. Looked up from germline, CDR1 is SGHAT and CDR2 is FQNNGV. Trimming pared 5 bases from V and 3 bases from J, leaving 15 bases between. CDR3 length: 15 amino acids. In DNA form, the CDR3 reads TGTGCCAGCAGCGCCGTGGGTACCAGAACAGATACGCAGTATTTT. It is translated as CASSAVGTRTDTQYF.

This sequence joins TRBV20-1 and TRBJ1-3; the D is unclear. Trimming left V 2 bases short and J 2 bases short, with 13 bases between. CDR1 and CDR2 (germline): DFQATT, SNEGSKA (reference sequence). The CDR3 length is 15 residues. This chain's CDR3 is CSARLSGAPGNTIYF. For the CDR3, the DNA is TGCAGTGCTAGATTATCAGGAGCCCCTGGAAACACCATATATTTT.

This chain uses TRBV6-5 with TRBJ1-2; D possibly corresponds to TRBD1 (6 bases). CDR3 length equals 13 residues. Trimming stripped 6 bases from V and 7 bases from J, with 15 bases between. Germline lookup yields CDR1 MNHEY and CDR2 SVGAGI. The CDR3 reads CASSLRDTSGYTF. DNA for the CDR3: TGTGCCAGCAGCCTCCGGGACACCTCTGGCTACACCTTC.

Here the CDR3 reads CASSRDRGNEQFF. For the CDR3, the DNA is TGTGCCAGTAGTAGGGACAGGGGCAATGAGCAGTTCTTC. The V gene is TRBV19, the J gene TRBJ2-1; TRBD1 aligns across 10 bases. The CDR3 loop spans 13 amino acids. The germline CDR1 and CDR2 sequences are LNHDA and SQIVND (reference sequence). Trimming took 4 bases from V and 6 from J; bases not matched to a gene: 0.

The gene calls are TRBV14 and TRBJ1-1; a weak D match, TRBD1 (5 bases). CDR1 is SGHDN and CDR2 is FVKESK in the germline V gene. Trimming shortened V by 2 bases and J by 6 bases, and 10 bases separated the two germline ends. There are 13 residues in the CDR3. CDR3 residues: CASSQSQGSEAFF. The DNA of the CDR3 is TGTGCCAGCAGCCAATCCCAGGGCTCTGAAGCTTTCTTT.

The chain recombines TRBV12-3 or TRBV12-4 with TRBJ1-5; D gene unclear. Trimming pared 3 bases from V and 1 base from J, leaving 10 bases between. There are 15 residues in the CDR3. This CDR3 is CASSLEVASNQPQHF. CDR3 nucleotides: TGTGCCAGCAGTTTGGAGGTCGCCAGCAATCAGCCCCAGCATTTT.

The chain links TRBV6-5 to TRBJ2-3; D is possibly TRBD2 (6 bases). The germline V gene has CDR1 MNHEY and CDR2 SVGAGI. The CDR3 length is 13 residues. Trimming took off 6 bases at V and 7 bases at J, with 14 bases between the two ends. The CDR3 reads CASSPTRENTQYF. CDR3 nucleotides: TGTGCCAGCAGCCCGACTAGGGAAAATACGCAGTATTTT.

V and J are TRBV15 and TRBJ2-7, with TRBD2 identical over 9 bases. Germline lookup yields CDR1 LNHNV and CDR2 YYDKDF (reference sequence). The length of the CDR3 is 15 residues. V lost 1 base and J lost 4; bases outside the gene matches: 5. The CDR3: CATSRGGLATYEQYF. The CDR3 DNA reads TGTGCCACCAGCAGAGGTGGACTAGCGACATACGAGCAGTACTTC.

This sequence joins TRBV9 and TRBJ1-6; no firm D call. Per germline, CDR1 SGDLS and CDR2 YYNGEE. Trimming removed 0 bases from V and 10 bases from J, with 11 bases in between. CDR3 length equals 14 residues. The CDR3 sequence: CASSVDNAWSPLHF. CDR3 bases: TGTGCCAGCAGCGTAGATAATGCGTGGTCACCCCTCCACTTT.

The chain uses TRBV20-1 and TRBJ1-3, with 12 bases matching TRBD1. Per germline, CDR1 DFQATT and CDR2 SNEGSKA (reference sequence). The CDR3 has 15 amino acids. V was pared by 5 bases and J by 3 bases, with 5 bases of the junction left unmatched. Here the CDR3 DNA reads TGCAGTGCTGCCGGGGACAGGGGGCTTGGAAACACCATATATTTT. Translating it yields CSAAGDRGLGNTIYF.

In nucleotides, the CDR3 is TGTGCCTGGAGTGTACAGTCGAACACCGGGGAGCTGTTTTTT. This encodes CAWSVQSNTGELFF. The chain joins TRBV30 to TRBJ2-2; no clear D. From germline, CDR1 is GTSNPN and CDR2 SVGIG (reference sequence). Trimming cost V 0 bases and J 0 bases, with 5 bases left between them. This CDR3 region has 14 residues. The whole variable domain, filled in from reference TRBV30 and TRBJ2-2, reads SQTIHQWPATLVQPVGSPLSLECTVEGTSNPNLYWYRQAAGRGLQLLFYSVGIGQISSEVPQNLSASRPQDRQFILSSKKLLLSDSGFYLCAWSVQSNTGELFFGEGSRLTVL.

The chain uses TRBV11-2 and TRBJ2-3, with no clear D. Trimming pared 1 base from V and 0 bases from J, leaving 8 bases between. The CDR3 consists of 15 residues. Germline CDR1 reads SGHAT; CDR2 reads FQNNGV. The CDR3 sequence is CASSLGILSTDTQYF. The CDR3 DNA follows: TGTGCCAGCAGCTTAGGAATATTGAGCACAGATACGCAGTATTTT.

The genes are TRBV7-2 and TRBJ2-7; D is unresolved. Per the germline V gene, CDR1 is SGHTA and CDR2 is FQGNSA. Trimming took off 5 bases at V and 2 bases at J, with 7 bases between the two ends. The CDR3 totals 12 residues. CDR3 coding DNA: TGTGCCAGCAGCCCCTCTACCTACGAGCAGTACTTC. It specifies CASSPSTYEQYF.

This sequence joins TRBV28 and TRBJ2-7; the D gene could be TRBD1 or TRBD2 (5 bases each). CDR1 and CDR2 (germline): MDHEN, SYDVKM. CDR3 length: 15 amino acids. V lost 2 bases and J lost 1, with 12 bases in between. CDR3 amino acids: CASSLGGPLSYEQYF. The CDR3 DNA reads TGTGCCAGCAGTTTAGGGGGTCCCCTTTCCTACGAGCAGTACTTC. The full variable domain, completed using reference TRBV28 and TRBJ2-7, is DVKVTQSSRYLVKRTGEKVFLECVQDMDHENMFWYRQDPGLGLRLIYFSYDVKMKEKGDIPEGYSVSREKKERFSLILESASTNQTSMYLCASSLGGPLSYEQYFGPGTRLTVT.

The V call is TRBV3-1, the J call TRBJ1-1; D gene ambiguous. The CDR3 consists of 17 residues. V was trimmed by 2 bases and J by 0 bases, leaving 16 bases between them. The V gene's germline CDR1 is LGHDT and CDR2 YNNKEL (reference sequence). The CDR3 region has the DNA TGTGCCAGCAGCCAAAATGAGCTGGAGGGCATGAACACTGAAGCTTTCTTT. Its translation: CASSQNELEGMNTEAFF.

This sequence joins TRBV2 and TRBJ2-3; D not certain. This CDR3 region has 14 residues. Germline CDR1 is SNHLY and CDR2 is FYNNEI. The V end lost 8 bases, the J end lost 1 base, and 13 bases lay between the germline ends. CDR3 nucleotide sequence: TGTGCCAGCGTTTCGGGTCTTGGCACAGATACGCAGTATTTT. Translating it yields CASVSGLGTDTQYF.

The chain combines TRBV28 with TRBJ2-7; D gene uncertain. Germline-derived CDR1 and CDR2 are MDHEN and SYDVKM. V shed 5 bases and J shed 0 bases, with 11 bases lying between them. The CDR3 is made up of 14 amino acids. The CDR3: CASSEARSSYEQYF. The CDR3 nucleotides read TGTGCCAGCAGTGAGGCACGAAGCTCCTACGAGCAGTACTTC.

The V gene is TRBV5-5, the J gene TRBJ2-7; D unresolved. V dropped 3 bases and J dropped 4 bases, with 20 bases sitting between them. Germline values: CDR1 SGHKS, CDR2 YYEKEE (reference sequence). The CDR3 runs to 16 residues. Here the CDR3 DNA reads TGTGCCAGCAGCTATGCCCCGGGCCTAGGCTCATACGAGCAGTACTTC. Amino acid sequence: CASSYAPGLGSYEQYF.

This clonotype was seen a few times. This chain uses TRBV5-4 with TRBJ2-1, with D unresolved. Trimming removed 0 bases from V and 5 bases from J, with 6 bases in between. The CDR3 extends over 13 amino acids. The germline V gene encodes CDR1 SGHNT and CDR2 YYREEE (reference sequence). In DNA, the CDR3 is TGTGCCAGCAGCTTGGACCTTAACAATGAGCAGTTCTTC. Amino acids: CASSLDLNNEQFF.

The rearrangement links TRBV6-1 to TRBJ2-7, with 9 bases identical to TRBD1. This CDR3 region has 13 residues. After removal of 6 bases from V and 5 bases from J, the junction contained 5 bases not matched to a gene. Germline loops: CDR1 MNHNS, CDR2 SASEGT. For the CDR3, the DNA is TGTGCCAGCAGGGGGACAGGGAGCCACGAGCAGTACTTC. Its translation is CASRGTGSHEQYF.

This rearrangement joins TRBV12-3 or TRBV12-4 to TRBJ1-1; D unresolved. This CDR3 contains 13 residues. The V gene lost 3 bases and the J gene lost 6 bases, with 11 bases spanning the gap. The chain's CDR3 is CASSLTHPAEAFF. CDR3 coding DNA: TGTGCCAGCAGTTTGACACATCCGGCTGAAGCTTTCTTT.

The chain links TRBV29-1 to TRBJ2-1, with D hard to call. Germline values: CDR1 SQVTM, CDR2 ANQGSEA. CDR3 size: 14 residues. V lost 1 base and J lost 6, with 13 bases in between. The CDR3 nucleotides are TGCAGCGTTGAAGGGCACCCGTGGAGCAATGAGCAGTTCTTC. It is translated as CSVEGHPWSNEQFF.

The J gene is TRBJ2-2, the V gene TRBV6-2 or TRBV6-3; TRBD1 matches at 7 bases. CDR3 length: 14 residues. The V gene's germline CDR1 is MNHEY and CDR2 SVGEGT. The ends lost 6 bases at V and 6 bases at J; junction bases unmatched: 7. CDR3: CASRTDRAPGELFF. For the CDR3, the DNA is TGTGCCAGCAGAACCGACAGGGCACCCGGGGAGCTGTTTTTT.

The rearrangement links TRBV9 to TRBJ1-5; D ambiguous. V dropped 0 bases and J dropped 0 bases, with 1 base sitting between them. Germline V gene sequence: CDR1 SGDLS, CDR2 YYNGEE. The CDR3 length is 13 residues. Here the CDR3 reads CASSVGSNQPQHF. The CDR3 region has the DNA TGTGCCAGCAGCGTAGGTAGCAATCAGCCCCAGCATTTT.

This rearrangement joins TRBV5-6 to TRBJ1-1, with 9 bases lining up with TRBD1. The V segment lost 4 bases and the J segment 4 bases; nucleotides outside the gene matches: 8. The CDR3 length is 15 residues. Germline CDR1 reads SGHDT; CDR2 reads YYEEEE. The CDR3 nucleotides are TGTGCCAGCAGCCCATACAGGGGGCGCGTCACTGAAGCTTTCTTT. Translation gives CASSPYRGRVTEAFF.

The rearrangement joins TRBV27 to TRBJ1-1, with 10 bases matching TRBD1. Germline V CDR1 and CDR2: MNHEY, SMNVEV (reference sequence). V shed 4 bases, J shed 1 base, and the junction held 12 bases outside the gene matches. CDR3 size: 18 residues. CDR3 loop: CASSSRTGGVDRNTEAFF. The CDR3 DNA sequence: TGTGCCAGCAGTTCAAGGACAGGGGGAGTCGATAGGAACACTGAAGCTTTCTTT.